This TCR beta chain originates from a study of blood T cell repertoires in COVID-19. Overall study: Italy, Spain and the United States were the sources of the convalescent and acute COVID-19 samples. T cells, B-cell-depleted T cells, or PBMCs provided the cDNA or gDNA that served as material.

Trimming at V came to 4 bases and at J to 3 bases, leaving 11 bases not matched to a gene. CDR1 is LNHDA and CDR2 is SQIVND in the germline V gene (reference sequence). This CDR3 comprises 17 residues. Authors' processing steps: Reference gene primers were amplified, and this amplification served to estimate nucleated cell counts. Method: immunoSEQ multiplex PCR; TCRdb's copy keeps in-frame clones and lacks some. V and J calls and clone size come straight from that table; D and trimming were deduced from the DNA. The sample consists of around 130,000 clones, roughly 79% of them appearing once. The TCR was taken from a man aged 80 or over with acute or convalescent COVID-19. The V call is TRBV19, the J call TRBJ1-5; the match to TRBD1 covers 8 bases. Sequenced: peripheral blood. The CDR3 bases are TGTGCCAGTAGTAATTCGAGACAGGGGTTTGACAATCAGCCCCAGCATTTT. Its protein is CASSNSRQGFDNQPQHF.